This T cell receptor (beta chain) was sequenced during a study of control samples from healthy donors and cancer patients. Here immunoSEQ multiplex PCR was the method, and the copy in TCRdb shows in-frame clones only, minus some. The sample has tens of thousands of clones, about three quarters seen once. Sequencing used formalin-fixed, paraffin-embedded tissue. The TCR was taken from a male donor with melanoma.

This CDR3 is CSVGQGANSPLHF. CDR3 nucleotides: TGCAGCGTTGGACAGGGGGCGAATTCACCCCTCCACTTT. The chain has TRBV29-1 and TRBJ1-6, with 10 bases fitting TRBD1. Germline values: CDR1 SQVTM, CDR2 ANQGSEA. CDR3 length: 13 amino acids. Trimming took 4 bases from V and 7 from J; bases not matched to a gene: 1.